This entry lists 32 T cell receptor beta chains sequenced from one sample in a study of T cell responses to AZD1222 COVID-19 vaccine. Method: immunoSEQ multiplex PCR; TCRdb's copy keeps in-frame clones and lacks some. The repertoire holds about 150,000 clones, with 90% as singletons. Sequencing was performed on peripheral blood, taken 28 days after the second AZD1222 dose. Source of these receptors: an adult who received the AZD1222 COVID-19 vaccine.

The chain carries TRBV25-1 and TRBJ1-2, with 9 bases matching TRBD1. The junction had 9 bases not matched to a gene; V was cut back by 3 bases and J by 4 bases. CDR1 and CDR2 (germline): MGHDK, SYGVNS. This CDR3 comprises 16 residues. CDR3 bases: TGTGCCAGCAGTGACCACAGGGGGCGAGCAGTCTATGGCTACACCTTC. This codes for CASSDHRGRAVYGYTF.

The count of this clone is one. V is TRBV4-3 and J is TRBJ2-5; possibly TRBD2 for D (7 bases). Deletions cut 4 bases from V and 4 bases from J, with 25 bases between. Germline assignment: CDR1 LGHNA and CDR2 YSLEER. The CDR3 runs 18 residues. CDR3 protein: CASSRTHGGGGAIETQYF. CDR3 in DNA: TGCGCCAGCAGCCGTACCCACGGAGGGGGAGGGGCCATAGAGACCCAGTACTTC.

The chain employs TRBV5-8 and TRBJ1-6; tentative D call: TRBD1 (5 bases). Trimming shortened V by 4 bases and J by 11 bases, and 16 bases separated the two germline ends. The CDR3 is made up of 14 amino acids. Per germline, CDR1 SGHTS and CDR2 YDEGEE. CDR3 in amino acids: CASSARAQQTPLHF. Written as DNA, the CDR3 is TGTGCCAGCAGCGCCAGGGCCCAGCAGACACCCCTCCACTTT.

This sequence joins TRBV29-1 and TRBJ1-5; 10 bases line up with TRBD1. The CDR3 extends over 13 amino acids. The germline V gene encodes CDR1 SQVTM and CDR2 ANQGSEA. Germline trimming cut 7 bases from V and 2 bases from J; bases unmatched to any gene: 2. The CDR3 DNA is TGCAGCGCAGGACAGGGGGGCAATCAGCCCCAGCATTTT. It is translated as CSAGQGGNQPQHF.

The V call is TRBV7-9, the J call TRBJ1-4; 9 nucleotides align to TRBD1. CDR1 is SEHNR and CDR2 is FQNEAQ in the germline V gene (reference sequence). V shed 5 bases, J shed 7 bases, and the junction held 8 bases outside the gene matches. The CDR3 sequence is 15 residues long. CDR3 in DNA: TGTGCCAGCAGCCTTGCGACAGGGGGAACTGAAAAACTGTTTTTT. Translation: CASSLATGGTEKLFF.

The chain employs TRBV5-7 and TRBJ2-2; the D gene could be TRBD1 or TRBD2 (5 bases each). TRBV5-7 falls under the ORF class, with uncertain function. Trimming shortened V by 6 bases and J by 10 bases, and 19 bases separated the two germline ends. The CDR3 consists of 14 residues. CDR3 amino acids: CASTYSGTPKELFF. CDR3 sequence (DNA): TGTGCCAGCACCTACTCCGGGACGCCTAAGGAGCTGTTTTTT.

This chain links TRBV9 with TRBJ2-5; D gene uncertain. Germline V gene lookup returns CDR1 SGDLS and CDR2 YYNGEE. Trimming cost V 1 base and J 5 bases, with 9 bases left between them. The CDR3 has 13 residues. The CDR3 DNA sequence: TGTGCCAGCAGCGTACGTATGGACGAGACCCAGTACTTC. Protein product: CASSVRMDETQYF.

The chain carries TRBV6-5 and TRBJ2-4; D unresolved. In germline, CDR1 is MNHEY, CDR2 SVGAGI. Trimming stripped 6 bases from V and 0 bases from J, with 12 bases between. The length of the CDR3 is 15 residues. In nucleotides, the CDR3 is TGTGCCAGCAGACTCGGTAGGCTAGCCAAAAACATTCAGTACTTC. Residues: CASRLGRLAKNIQYF.

The chain employs TRBV19 and TRBJ2-7; TRBD2 aligns across 11 bases. Germline V gene sequence: CDR1 LNHDA, CDR2 SQIVND (reference sequence). V lost 6 bases and J lost 4; bases outside the gene matches: 8. This CDR3 has 15 residues. CDR3 sequence: CASRRTSGRSYEQYF. In DNA form, the CDR3 reads TGTGCCAGTAGAAGAACTAGCGGGAGATCTTACGAGCAGTACTTC.

The rearrangement joins TRBV5-1 to TRBJ2-3, with 7 bases aligning to TRBD2. V trimming: 3 bases; J trimming: 0 bases; junction bases outside the gene matches: 4. Germline CDR1 SGHRS, CDR2 YFSETQ. The CDR3 sequence is 15 residues long. The CDR3 is CASSSKAGSTDTQYF. The CDR3 DNA follows: TGCGCCAGCAGCTCAAAAGCGGGGAGCACAGATACGCAGTATTTT. The entire variable domain, with the rest obtained from reference TRBV5-1 and TRBJ2-3, is as follows: KAGVTQTPRYLIKTRGQQVTLSCSPISGHRSVSWYQQTPGQGLQFLFEYFSETQRNKGNFPGRFSGRQFSNSRSEMNVSTLELGDSALYLCASSSKAGSTDTQYFGPGTRLTVL.

The CDR3 nucleotides are TGTGCCAGCAGTTCCCCGGGGAGGGCGCCCCTCCACTTT. Amino acid sequence: CASSSPGRAPLHF. The genes are TRBV28 and TRBJ1-6; unclear D gene. This CDR3 is 13 amino acids long. Looked up from germline, CDR1 is MDHEN and CDR2 is SYDVKM. V lost 4 bases to trimming and J lost 13 bases, with 14 bases between them.

The V call is TRBV30, the J call TRBJ2-3; D is unclear. V lost 0 bases to trimming and J lost 6 bases, with 16 bases between them. Germline CDR1 is GTSNPN and CDR2 is SVGIG (reference sequence). The CDR3 spans 15 residues. CDR3 DNA: TGTGCCTGGAGTGTACGTCAAGGGCAAGGGGATACGCAGTATTTT. Amino acids: CAWSVRQGQGDTQYF.

The V gene is TRBV28, the J gene TRBJ2-1; D remains ambiguous. With 2 bases removed from V and 7 bases from J, the gap between germline ends came to 0 bases. CDR1 is MDHEN, CDR2 SYDVKM, per germline. The CDR3 has 10 amino acids. CDR3 nucleotides: TGTGCCAGCAGTTTAAATGAGCAGTTCTTC. Translation gives CASSLNEQFF.

V usage is TRBV11-3 and J usage is TRBJ2-2; D might be TRBD1 (6 bases). Trimming left V 2 bases short and J 6 bases short, with 13 bases between. This CDR3 is built from 15 residues. Germline V gene data show CDR1 as SGHNT and CDR2 as YENEEA. The CDR3 sequence: CASSLQTGSSGELFF. As DNA, the CDR3 is TGTGCCAGCAGCTTACAAACAGGGTCTTCCGGGGAGCTGTTTTTT.

The rearrangement links TRBV13 to TRBJ2-3; 9 positions agree with TRBD1. Germline V lookup: CDR1 PRHDT, CDR2 FYEKMQ (reference sequence). The CDR3 spans 15 residues. V lost 0 bases to trimming and J lost 7 bases; unmatched junction nucleotides: 5. The CDR3 nucleotides read TGTGCCAGCAGCTTAGGACGGACAGGGGCCTATACGCAGTATTTT. Translating it yields CASSLGRTGAYTQYF.

This chain joins TRBV19 and TRBJ1-2; 10 bases align to TRBD1. The CDR3 is 14 amino acids. Germline assignment: CDR1 LNHDA and CDR2 SQIVND (reference sequence). After removal of 10 bases from V and 6 bases from J, the junction contained 11 bases not matched to a gene. CDR3 nucleotides: TGTGCCACTTCGGGACAGGGGCCTTTCGATGGCTACACCTTC. Encoded protein: CATSGQGPFDGYTF. The full variable domain, with the rest looked up from reference TRBV19 and TRBJ1-2, is DGGITQSPKYLFRKEGQNVTLSCEQNLNHDAMYWYRQDPGQGLRLIYYSQIVNDFQKGDIAEGYSVSREKKESFPLTVTSAQKNPTAFYLCATSGQGPFDGYTFGSGTRLTVV.

The rearrangement links TRBV19 to TRBJ1-5, with D maybe TRBD1 (6 bases). Germline V gene sequence: CDR1 LNHDA, CDR2 SQIVND (reference sequence). CDR3 length equals 15 residues. The V gene lost 3 bases and the J gene lost 2 bases, with 11 bases spanning the gap. CDR3 in amino acids: CASSISPGGNQPQHF. The DNA for the CDR3 is TGTGCCAGTAGTATTTCACCAGGGGGCAATCAGCCCCAGCATTTT.

V and J are TRBV12-3 or TRBV12-4 and TRBJ1-5, with 7 nucleotides matching TRBD1. The CDR3 extends over 13 amino acids. The V segment lost 7 bases and the J segment 6 bases; nucleotides outside the gene matches: 6. As DNA, the CDR3 is TGTGCCAGCACTAGGGGGCCTGGTCAGCCCCAGCATTTT. It translates to CASTRGPGQPQHF.

Only one count was recorded for this clone. The chain is built from TRBV5-4 and TRBJ1-4; 8 bases are a match to TRBD1. CDR3 length: 16 amino acids. V was clipped by 0 bases and J by 5 bases; unmatched bases: 6. Germline CDR1 is SGHNT and CDR2 is YYREEE (reference sequence). This CDR3 reads CASSLVGPGGNEKLFF. Written as DNA, the CDR3 is TGTGCCAGCAGCTTGGTTGGGCCAGGGGGCAATGAAAAACTGTTTTTT.

The chain has TRBV5-6 and TRBJ2-5; TRBD1 matches at 10 bases. V trimming: 4 bases; J trimming: 5 bases; junction bases outside the gene matches: 5. The CDR3 covers 14 residues. CDR1 SGHDT and CDR2 YYEEEE come from the germline V gene. CDR3 residues: CASSRGTGVETQYF. CDR3 DNA sequence: TGTGCCAGCAGCAGAGGGACAGGGGTGGAGACCCAGTACTTC.

V and J are TRBV19 and TRBJ1-4; 9 bases map to TRBD1. Germline assignment: CDR1 LNHDA and CDR2 SQIVND (reference sequence). V was clipped by 2 bases and J by 4 bases; unmatched bases: 2. This CDR3 is 15 amino acids long. The CDR3 nucleotides are TGTGCCAGTAGTATACCGGGACAGGGTAATGAAAAACTGTTTTTT. This codes for CASSIPGQGNEKLFF.

The chain links TRBV4-2 to TRBJ1-2, with D possibly TRBD1 on 5 matching bases. The germline gives CDR1 LGHNA, CDR2 YNFKEQ. The CDR3 loop spans 14 amino acids. V was clipped by 5 bases and J by 4 bases, with 14 bases between them. The CDR3 reads CASSESGEVYGYTF. The CDR3 nucleotides are TGTGCCAGCAGCGAATCGGGGGAGGTCTATGGCTACACCTTC.

The chain combines TRBV4-1 with TRBJ1-3, with a tentative D call TRBD1 (5 bases). The CDR3 covers 16 residues. V gave up 7 bases and J gave up 0 bases, with 16 bases separating them. Germline-derived CDR1 and CDR2 are MGHRA and YSYEKL. The CDR3, as DNA: TGCGCCAGCACCCAGGGCCACGGGCCCTCTGGAAACACCATATATTTT. It codes for CASTQGHGPSGNTIYF.

This clone has a handful of counts. V is TRBV7-9 and J is TRBJ1-5, with TRBD1 identical over 7 bases. The CDR3 consists of 14 residues. Trimming at V came to 3 bases and at J to 4 bases, leaving 3 bases not matched to a gene. Looked up from germline, CDR1 is SEHNR and CDR2 is FQNEAQ (reference sequence). The CDR3 region has the DNA TGTGCCAGCAGCTTTGGGACAGCGAATCAGCCCCAGCATTTT. Amino acid sequence: CASSFGTANQPQHF.

This rearrangement joins TRBV6-5 to TRBJ2-3, with 9 nucleotides matching TRBD2. The CDR3 has 15 amino acids. After removal of 4 bases from V and 0 bases from J, the junction contained 2 bases not matched to a gene. Looked up from germline, CDR1 is MNHEY and CDR2 is SVGAGI. This chain's CDR3 is CASSLAGASTDTQYF. The CDR3 DNA follows: TGTGCCAGCAGTTTAGCGGGGGCTAGCACAGATACGCAGTATTTT.

The rearrangement links TRBV12-3 or TRBV12-4 to TRBJ1-3; D is unclear. The CDR3 has 12 amino acids. V dropped 5 bases and J dropped 4 bases, with 6 bases sitting between them. Here the CDR3 DNA reads TGTGCCAGCAGTCTCGGGGGAAACACCATATATTTT. Translated, it gives CASSLGGNTIYF.

The V gene is TRBV7-8, the J gene TRBJ2-2; 7 bases map to TRBD2. Germline V gene sequence: CDR1 SGHVS, CDR2 FQNEAQ. The CDR3 runs 15 residues. V dropped 3 bases and J dropped 1; count of bases not matched to a gene: 2. CDR3 residues: CASSFSGLNTGELFF. The CDR3 DNA is TGTGCCAGCAGCTTTAGCGGGCTGAACACCGGGGAGCTGTTTTTT.

Note on this clone: This sample includes further DNA sequences coding for the same CDR3. This chain uses TRBV3-1 (or the pseudogene TRBV3-2) with TRBJ1-1; D is unclear. There are 11 residues in the CDR3. Per germline, CDR1 LGHDT and CDR2 YNNKEL (reference sequence). Trimming removed 4 bases from V and 5 bases from J, with 5 bases in between. The CDR3 coding sequence is TGTGCCAGCAGCCCCGGAACTGAAGCTTTCTTT. Translation: CASSPGTEAFF.

Only one count was recorded for this clone. The chain recombines TRBV4-3 with TRBJ1-1; no clear D. From germline, CDR1 is LGHNA and CDR2 YSLEER. The CDR3 extends over 17 amino acids. Trimming shortened V by 0 bases and J by 1 base, and 15 bases separated the two germline ends. The CDR3 reads CASSQDWATEKNTEAFF. As DNA, the CDR3 is TGCGCCAGCAGCCAAGATTGGGCCACAGAAAAGAACACTGAAGCTTTCTTT.

The CDR3, as DNA: TGTGCCAGCAGTATGGTCAGGTTATCACGACACGAGCAGTACTTC. It encodes CASSMVRLSRHEQYF. The chain joins TRBV2 to TRBJ2-7; D call uncertain. This CDR3 comprises 15 residues. The germline V gene has CDR1 SNHLY and CDR2 FYNNEI. V lost 5 bases and J lost 5, with 19 bases in between.

The gene calls are TRBV5-8 and TRBJ2-7, with no clear D. The germline V gene encodes CDR1 SGHTS and CDR2 YDEGEE. The CDR3 loop spans 15 amino acids. V was clipped by 1 base and J by 2 bases, with 13 bases between them. CDR3 region: CASSLRALSAYEQYF. Here the CDR3 DNA reads TGTGCCAGCAGCTTGCGGGCCCTATCAGCCTACGAGCAGTACTTC.

This chain links TRBV3-1 (or the pseudogene TRBV3-2) with TRBJ2-2; perhaps TRBD1 as D (5 bases). V was clipped by 2 bases and J by 5 bases, with 12 bases between them. CDR3 length: 15 residues. Germline V gene sequence: CDR1 LGHDT, CDR2 YNNKEL (reference sequence). CDR3 loop: CASSQTQGGTGELFF. In nucleotides, the CDR3 is TGTGCCAGCAGCCAAACTCAGGGCGGTACCGGGGAGCTGTTTTTT.